One and the same sample provided the 22 T cell receptor beta chains below, sequenced in a study of vaccination and CD4 T cells after COVID-19. Once obtained from cultured CD4+ T cells, the DNA was sequenced using the Oncomine TCR Beta short-read assay. TCRdb analysed the PCR reads with MiXCR anew, one entry per CDR3 protein. The sample carries more than 15,000 distinct CDR3 sequences, roughly 59% recorded once. Regarding treatment: roughly 11-day PBMC culture with coronavirus spike peptide pools or control peptides (ViraFEST assay). Their cognate antigens are unknown. The sample consisted of CD4+ T cells from blood, cultured in vitro, taken after SARS-CoV-2 vaccination. Every receptor here comes from a human donor who had recovered from COVID-19.

The CDR3 reads CASSLHSSNQPQHF. Here the CDR3 DNA reads TGTGCCAGCAGCTTACACAGTAGCAATCAGCCCCAGCATTTT. V usage is TRBV7-2 and J usage is TRBJ1-5; D not resolved. V was shortened by 2 bases and J by 0 bases, with 5 bases between the two germline ends. The CDR3 covers 14 residues. In germline, CDR1 is SGHTA, CDR2 FQGNSA. Full variable domain (missing parts from reference TRBV7-2 and TRBJ1-5): GAGVSQSPSNKVTEKGKDVELRCDPISGHTALYWYRQSLGQGLEFLIYFQGNSAPDKSGLPSDRFSAERTGGSVSTLTIQRTQQEDSAVYLCASSLHSSNQPQHFGDGTRLSIL.

This clonotype was recorded once. V and J are TRBV20-1 and TRBJ2-2; TRBD2 agrees at 7 bases. CDR1 is DFQATT, CDR2 SNEGSKA, per germline (reference sequence). The CDR3 loop spans 14 amino acids. V was pared by 0 bases and J by 6 bases, with 4 bases of the junction left unmatched. This CDR3 reads CSAREAAGAGELFF. CDR3 bases: TGCAGTGCTAGAGAGGCCGCGGGGGCCGGGGAGCTGTTTTTT.

V is TRBV20-1 and J is TRBJ2-1, with D tentatively TRBD1 (5 bases). The J call may be in error: the DNA end matches TRBJ2-7 better. CDR3 size: 11 residues. Germline CDR1 DFQATT, CDR2 SNEGSKA (reference sequence). As DNA, the CDR3 is TGCAGTGCTAGGGGGCGTTACGAGCAGTACTTC. This gives the protein CSARGRYEQYF.

This clonotype was counted a few times. This chain uses TRBV6-1 with TRBJ1-1; no reliable D call. Trimming removed 5 bases at V and 3 bases at J, with 16 bases between. The CDR3 has 15 residues. Germline assignment: CDR1 MNHNS and CDR2 SASEGT. CDR3 amino acids: CASSPTFRADTEAFF. DNA of the CDR3: TGTGCCAGCAGTCCTACCTTCCGGGCGGACACTGAAGCTTTCTTT.

The chain uses TRBV20-1 and TRBJ1-2, with D possibly TRBD1 on 5 matching bases. The CDR3 has 12 residues. Germline V gene lookup returns CDR1 DFQATT and CDR2 SNEGSKA (reference sequence). V was pared by 6 bases and J by 6 bases, with 14 bases between. In DNA form, the CDR3 reads TGCAGTGCCCTGGGGACGTCAGATGGCTACACCTTC. It yields the protein CSALGTSDGYTF.

The genes are TRBV30 and TRBJ1-6; D uncertain. CDR3 size: 13 residues. V was trimmed by 3 bases and J by 3 bases, leaving 6 bases between them. Looked up from germline, CDR1 is GTSNPN and CDR2 is SVGIG (reference sequence). CDR3: CAWRTDYNSPLHF. In DNA form, the CDR3 reads TGTGCCTGGAGAACGGACTATAATTCACCCCTCCACTTT.

This sequence joins TRBV7-8 and TRBJ2-7; TRBD1 aligns across 10 bases. V lost 8 bases, J lost 0 bases, and 4 bases stayed unmatched. The CDR3 spans 14 residues. CDR1 SGHVS and CDR2 FQNEAQ come from the germline V gene. CDR3 nucleotides: TGTGCCAGCCAACGGGACAGGGGCTCCTACGAGCAGTACTTC. Translation: CASQRDRGSYEQYF.

The chain uses TRBV20-1 and TRBJ1-5, with D perhaps TRBD1 (5 bases). Germline-derived CDR1 and CDR2 are DFQATT and SNEGSKA (reference sequence). The length of the CDR3 is 12 residues. V was cut by 8 bases and J by 7 bases, with 15 bases left in between. CDR3 in DNA: TGCAGTACCCGGGGCGCGGGGCAGCCCCAGCATTTT. It is translated as CSTRGAGQPQHF.

This clonotype was seen a handful of times. V gene TRBV7-8 combines with J gene TRBJ2-3; 10 nucleotides agree with TRBD1. From germline, CDR1 is SGHVS and CDR2 FQNEAQ. There are 16 residues in the CDR3. V lost 5 bases, J lost 3 bases, and 8 bases stayed unmatched. In nucleotides, the CDR3 is TGTGCCAGCAGCCCACGGGACAGGGGAATTACAGATACGCAGTATTTT. Its translation is CASSPRDRGITDTQYF.

This CDR3 reads CASSELPPSSGANVLTF. The CDR3 DNA is TGTGCCAGCAGTGAATTGCCCCCCTCCTCTGGGGCCAACGTCCTGACTTTC. The chain is built from TRBV25-1 and TRBJ2-6; D not resolved. Deletions cut 1 base from V and 0 bases from J, with 10 bases between. The germline CDR1 and CDR2 sequences are MGHDK and SYGVNS. The CDR3 runs to 17 residues.

The rearrangement links TRBV2 to TRBJ2-3, with 9 nucleotides matching TRBD2. CDR3 length: 15 amino acids. Per the germline V gene, CDR1 is SNHLY and CDR2 is FYNNEI. V gave up 6 bases and J gave up 4 bases; unmatched junction bases: 8. In nucleotides, the CDR3 is TGTGCCAGCAGCGGATTAGCGGGAGTCCCAGATACGCAGTATTTT. It specifies CASSGLAGVPDTQYF.

This clonotype was found a few times. The chain uses TRBV11-3 and TRBJ1-1; D is unresolved. Germline V gene lookup returns CDR1 SGHNT and CDR2 YENEEA. Trimming took off 1 base at V and 4 bases at J, with 10 bases between the two ends. The CDR3 is made up of 14 amino acids. The CDR3 is CASSLGGEGTEAFF. As DNA, the CDR3 is TGTGCCAGCAGCTTAGGTGGGGAGGGCACTGAAGCTTTCTTT.

The chain uses TRBV7-2 and TRBJ1-4; no firm D call. The ends were cut back, 4 bases at V and 0 bases at J, with 12 bases in the middle. CDR3 length equals 16 residues. Germline V CDR1 and CDR2: SGHTA, FQGNSA. CDR3 residues: CASSSQAGTTNEKLFF. CDR3 in DNA: TGTGCCAGCAGCTCCCAGGCTGGGACAACTAATGAAAAACTGTTTTTT.

This sequence joins TRBV20-1 and TRBJ2-1, with D tentatively TRBD2 (6 bases). Deletions cut 5 bases from V and 2 bases from J, with 13 bases between. CDR1 is DFQATT and CDR2 is SNEGSKA in the germline V gene (reference sequence). CDR3 length: 14 amino acids. DNA of the CDR3: TGCAGTGCTGAGCGGCGGGGCCCCTACAATGAGCAGTTCTTC. Its protein product is CSAERRGPYNEQFF.

This clonotype came up a few times. V and J are TRBV6-1 and TRBJ1-5, with D tentatively TRBD1 (5 bases). Germline lookup yields CDR1 MNHNS and CDR2 SASEGT. This CDR3 comprises 14 residues. V was pared by 3 bases and J by 6 bases, with 12 bases between. The DNA of the CDR3 is TGTGCCAGCAGTGACGGGGGAAGGGGTCAGCCCCAGCATTTT. Amino acid sequence: CASSDGGRGQPQHF.

CDR3 region: CASRFTSGGAHEQYF. The CDR3, as DNA: TGTGCCAGCAGGTTCACTAGCGGGGGGGCCCACGAGCAGTACTTC. The chain is built from TRBV6-1 and TRBJ2-7, with 13 bases fitting TRBD2. The J segment lost 5 bases and the V segment lost 6 bases, leaving 7 bases of the junction unmatched. Germline V gene sequence: CDR1 MNHNS, CDR2 SASEGT. This CDR3 has 15 amino acids.

The V and J genes are TRBV6-8 and TRBJ1-5; D is possibly TRBD1 (5 bases). CDR1 and CDR2 from the germline V gene are MNHGY and SAAAGT. The V end was cut by 6 bases, the J end by 9 bases, with 21 bases between. The CDR3 runs 15 residues. Here the CDR3 DNA reads TGTGCCAGCAGCCCAGGGACCGCCCTCCAAAGGCCCCAGCATTTT. Residues: CASSPGTALQRPQHF.

The J gene is TRBJ2-2, the V gene TRBV7-9; unclear D gene. The germline V and J ends were trimmed by 3 bases and 4 bases, with 6 bases remaining between them. This CDR3 has 13 amino acids. CDR1 is SEHNR and CDR2 is FQNEAQ in the germline V gene (reference sequence). CDR3: CASSFTLTGELFF. For the CDR3, the DNA is TGTGCCAGCAGCTTTACCCTCACCGGGGAGCTGTTTTTT.

This clonotype was seen a few times. V gene TRBV7-2 combines with J gene TRBJ1-3; D not resolved. CDR3 length: 15 amino acids. Germline CDR1 and CDR2: SGHTA and FQGNSA. With 0 bases removed from V and 0 bases from J, the gap between germline ends came to 6 bases. This CDR3 is CASSLASASGNTIYF. The DNA for the CDR3 is TGTGCCAGCAGCTTAGCGTCGGCCTCTGGAAACACCATATATTTT.

A single count supports this clonotype. The V gene is TRBV11-2, the J gene TRBJ2-5; D perhaps matches TRBD2 (6 bases). The CDR3 has 15 amino acids. V lost 1 base and J lost 5, with 14 bases in between. The germline CDR1 and CDR2 sequences are SGHAT and FQNNGV. The CDR3 nucleotides are TGTGCCAGCAGCTTAGTCGAGGGACTCGGGGAGACCCAGTACTTC. It yields the protein CASSLVEGLGETQYF.

The chain employs TRBV20-1 and TRBJ2-2; weak D call: TRBD1 (6 bases). Looked up from germline, CDR1 is DFQATT and CDR2 is SNEGSKA (reference sequence). The V gene lost 7 bases and the J gene lost 0 bases, with 15 bases spanning the gap. The CDR3 is 15 amino acids. The CDR3 spells CSGRGGRPNTGELFF. CDR3 nucleotides: TGCAGTGGCAGGGGTGGGAGACCGAACACCGGGGAGCTGTTTTTT.

The CDR3 DNA sequence: TGTGCCAGCAGGGGGACAGGGCTCCACACTACAAACTATGGCTACACCTTC. This codes for CASRGTGLHTTNYGYTF. This chain connects TRBV12-3 or TRBV12-4 to TRBJ1-2; 9 positions agree with TRBD1. The CDR3 covers 17 residues. V was clipped by 6 bases and J by 2 bases; unmatched bases: 13.